The 7 T cell receptor beta chains below all came from one sample that was sequenced in a study of cytomegalovirus exposure and HLA in healthy donors (dated by TCRdb to 2016 to 2017). The method was the immunoSEQ multiplex PCR assay. The multiplex PCR relied on a mix of 60 forward primers for TCR Vbeta segments and 13 reverse primers for TCR Jbeta segments. TCRdb limited this immuneACCESS table to in-frame rearrangements with V and J called. A share of clones is missing; checked studies link under half to unresolved V genes, and the rest is unexplained. This sample holds under 90,000 clones; around three quarters were observed only once. The top ten clonotypes cover more than 7% of the sample. Sequences were obtained from PBMCs. The receptors come from a woman aged 40 to 50 in good health and CMV-seronegative.

The rearrangement links TRBV30 to TRBJ1-4; D is unresolved. CDR3 size: 11 residues. Trimming removed 5 bases from V and 11 bases from J, with 12 bases in between. Germline V gene lookup returns CDR1 GTSNPN and CDR2 SVGIG (reference sequence). CDR3 nucleotides: TGTGCCTGGGCTGGTCGGGAGAAACTGTTTTTT. Translated: CAWAGREKLFF.

This clone has only a few counts. The chain combines TRBV5-1 with TRBJ1-1; 7 bases are shared with TRBD1. Per germline, CDR1 SGHRS and CDR2 YFSETQ. J lost 7 bases, V lost 1 base, and 10 bases had no gene match. The CDR3 covers 15 residues. CDR3: CASSLTTGQDHEAFF. As DNA, the CDR3 is TGCGCCAGCAGCTTGACCACTGGACAGGATCATGAAGCTTTCTTT.

This chain links TRBV5-1 with TRBJ2-5; 7 bases map to TRBD1. Germline CDR1 is SGHRS and CDR2 is YFSETQ. The CDR3 loop spans 15 amino acids. V trimming: 5 bases; J trimming: 4 bases; junction bases outside the gene matches: 11. The CDR3 reads CASSQTTGERETQYF. As DNA, the CDR3 is TGCGCCAGCAGTCAAACTACAGGGGAGAGAGAGACCCAGTACTTC. Combining the CDR3 with reference TRBV5-1 and TRBJ2-5 gives the whole variable domain KAGVTQTPRYLIKTRGQQVTLSCSPISGHRSVSWYQQTPGQGLQFLFEYFSETQRNKGNFPGRFSGRQFSNSRSEMNVSTLELGDSALYLCASSQTTGERETQYFGPGTRLLVL.

This sequence joins TRBV5-5 and TRBJ1-4; tentatively, D is TRBD1 (5 bases). Per germline, CDR1 SGHKS and CDR2 YYEKEE (reference sequence). The CDR3 is 15 amino acids. Trimming pared 0 bases from V and 3 bases from J, leaving 9 bases between. The CDR3 spells CASSLEGPANEKLFF. DNA for the CDR3: TGTGCCAGCAGCTTGGAGGGGCCAGCTAATGAAAAACTGTTTTTT.

As concerns this clone: A read error may produce the germline difference seen at one junction end. This chain joins TRBV7-9 and TRBJ2-1; a possible D gene is TRBD2 (6 bases). The CDR3 is made up of 12 amino acids. The V gene's germline CDR1 is SEHNR and CDR2 FQNEAQ (reference sequence). CDR3 region: CSSGRDYNEQFF. The CDR3 nucleotides read TGTTCCAGCGGGCGGGATTACAATGAGCAGTTCTTC.

The chain joins TRBV5-4 to TRBJ1-2; D not certain. CDR1 SGHNT and CDR2 YYREEE come from the germline V gene (reference sequence). Trimming took 1 base from V and 3 from J, leaving 16 bases between them. This CDR3 region has 16 residues. The CDR3 DNA reads TGTGCCAGCAGCTTGCCTACTGGGCAGACCTACTATGGCTACACCTTC. The encoded protein is CASSLPTGQTYYGYTF. The full variable domain, completed using reference TRBV5-4 and TRBJ1-2, is ETGVTQSPTHLIKTRGQQVTLRCSSQSGHNTVSWYQQALGQGPQFIFQYYREEENGRGNFPPRFSGLQFPNYSSELNVNALELDDSALYLCASSLPTGQTYYGYTFGSGTRLTVV.

Only one count was recorded for this clone. CDR3: CASSPRAGSTDTQYF. The CDR3 DNA reads TGTGCCAGCAGCCCCAGGGCGGGAAGCACAGATACGCAGTATTTT. This chain links TRBV7-2 with TRBJ2-3, with D possibly being TRBD2 (6 bases). Per the germline V gene, CDR1 is SGHTA and CDR2 is FQGNSA. The CDR3 length is 15 residues. With 5 bases removed from V and 0 bases from J, the gap between germline ends came to 12 bases.